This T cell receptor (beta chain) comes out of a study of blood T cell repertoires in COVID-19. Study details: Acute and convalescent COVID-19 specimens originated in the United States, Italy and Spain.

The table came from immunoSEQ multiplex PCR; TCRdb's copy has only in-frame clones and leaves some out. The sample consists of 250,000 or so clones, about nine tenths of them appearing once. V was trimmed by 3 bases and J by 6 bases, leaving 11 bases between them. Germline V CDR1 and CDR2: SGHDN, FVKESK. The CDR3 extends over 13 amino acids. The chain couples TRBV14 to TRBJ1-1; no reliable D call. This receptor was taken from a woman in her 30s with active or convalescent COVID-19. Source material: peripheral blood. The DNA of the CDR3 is TGTGCCAGCAGCCAGGAACCAGGTCCTGAAGCTTTCTTT. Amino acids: CASSQEPGPEAFF. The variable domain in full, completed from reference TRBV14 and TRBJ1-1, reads EAGVTQFPSHSVIEKGQTVTLRCDPISGHDNLYWYRRVMGKEIKFLLHFVKESKQDESGMPNNRFLAERTGGTYSTLKVQPAELEDSGVYFCASSQEPGPEAFFGQGTRLTVV.